Here is one T cell receptor (beta chain) with its context. These data are taken from a study of blood T cell repertoires in COVID-19. Whole-study context: Sources were T cells, B-cell-depleted T cells, or PBMCs; the material itself was cDNA or gDNA.

TCRdb keeps only in-frame clones here, not all; method: immunoSEQ multiplex PCR. The sample has approximately 100,000 clones; about three quarters are singletons. V was cut by 4 bases and J by 1 base, with 10 bases left in between. From germline, CDR1 is SGHTA and CDR2 FQGTGA. This CDR3 contains 14 residues. The rearrangement links TRBV7-3 to TRBJ1-1, with D perhaps TRBD1 (6 bases). Sequenced sample: peripheral blood. The clonotype was recovered from a human donor in a cohort sampled during active or convalescent COVID-19. Here the CDR3 DNA reads TGTGCCAGCAGCTCGACAGGCCGGAACACTGAAGCTTTCTTT. Its translation is CASSSTGRNTEAFF.